A selection of T cell receptor beta chains follows, all from one sample in a study of blood T cell repertoires in COVID-19. Some clones are missing from TCRdb's copy, which holds only in-frame ones; the method was immunoSEQ multiplex PCR. The profile shows around 310,000 clones, roughly 91% of them singletons. Sequencing was performed on PBMCs or T cells enriched from blood (not recorded which). The receptor set was obtained from a woman in her twenties or thirties who had recovered from COVID-19. The CDR3 runs from the conserved cysteine through the conserved F or W. A D gene is named only where the DNA matches it firmly. Size is stated for part of the rows, as once, few or many counts, or as a class when the clone is expanded.

TGTGCCAGCTCAGCGCGTCAGGAAACGGGCTACACCTTC	CASSARQETGYTF	.	TRBV18	.	TRBJ1-2
TGTGCCAGCCGCATTCGGAGGGCCGGCACCGGGGAGCTGTTTTTT	CASRIRRAGTGELFF	.	TRBV6-5	.	TRBJ2-2
TGCAGCGTTGTAGGCGGGCCCTCCTACAATGAGCAGTTCTTC	CSVVGGPSYNEQFF	.	TRBV29-1	.	TRBJ2-1
TGTGCCTGGAGTCTGGGACTAGATGGCTACAATGAGCAGTTCTTC	CAWSLGLDGYNEQFF	.	TRBV30	TRBD2	TRBJ2-1
TGTGCCAGCAGTTTAGGGGGACTAGCGGGAGAAGAGACCCAGTACTTC	CASSLGGLAGEETQYF	.	TRBV27	TRBD2	TRBJ2-5
TGTGCCAGCAGCTTAGAGAGGAGGGGTATCGGCTACACCTTC	CASSLERRGIGYTF	.	TRBV7-2	.	TRBJ1-2
TGCGCCAGCAGCTCGGGACAGGAATACAATGAGCAGTTCTTC	CASSSGQEYNEQFF	.	TRBV5-1	TRBD1	TRBJ2-1
TGCGCCAGCAGCCAAGCGGGACAGGGGGCTAGGGGGTATGAGCAGTTCTTC	CASSQAGQGARGYEQFF	.	TRBV4-1	TRBD1	TRBJ2-1
TGTGCCAGCAGCTCATCTTCCGGGACAGGGCACGAGACCCAGTACTTC	CASSSSSGTGHETQYF	.	TRBV11-2	TRBD1	TRBJ2-5
TGCAGTGCTAGTCGACTTAACAGGCGGGAGGTTCTCTTT	CSASRLNRREVLF	.	TRBV20-1	.	TRBJ1-4
TGTGCCAGCAGTTTATCGGGAGTAGTAGAGCAGTACTTC	CASSLSGVVEQYF	.	TRBV28	.	TRBJ2-7
TGTGCCAGCAGCCTGATGGGGACAGGGAACACTGAAGCTTTCTTT	CASSLMGTGNTEAFF	.	TRBV7-9	TRBD1	TRBJ1-1
TGTGCCAGCAGTGAATGGGCAGGCTCCTATAATTCACCCCTCCACTTT	CASSEWAGSYNSPLHF	.	TRBV2	.	TRBJ1-6
TGTGCCAGCAGCAGCAGCGGACTCGAGCAGTACTTC	CASSSSGLEQYF	.	TRBV5-6	.	TRBJ2-7
TGCGCCAGCAGCCTTCGCTACCCACCTAGCGGGAAGAGGACAGATACGCAGTATTTT	CASSLRYPPSGKRTDTQYF	.	TRBV4-1	TRBD2	TRBJ2-3
TGTGCCAGCAGCCAGACATGCAATCAGCCCCAGCATTTT	CASSQTCNQPQHF	.	TRBV3-1/TRBV3-2	.	TRBJ1-5
TGTGCCAGCAGTCAACCCGGTTGGAGACGCAATCAGCCCCAGCATTTT	CASSQPGWRRNQPQHF	.	TRBV28	.	TRBJ1-5
TGTGCCAGCAGCCCTAGCGGGAGCTCCTACAATGAGCAGTTCTTC	CASSPSGSSYNEQFF	.	TRBV7-6	TRBD2	TRBJ2-1
TGTGCCAGCAGCCAGGTCGCTAGCGCGAGGTACAATGAGCAGTTCTTC	CASSQVASARYNEQFF	.	TRBV14	.	TRBJ2-1
TGCGCCAGCAGCCAAATTGGGACAGGGGCAGATCAGCCCCAGCATTTT	CASSQIGTGADQPQHF	.	TRBV4-1	TRBD1	TRBJ1-5
TGTGCCAGTAGTATTGAGGGAGGGGGATGGGATGAGCAGTTCTTC	CASSIEGGGWDEQFF	.	TRBV19	.	TRBJ2-1
TGTGCCAGCAGCCAAGATTTTGAGGGGGCGACTACTGAAGCTTTCTTT	CASSQDFEGATTEAFF	.	TRBV3-1/TRBV3-2	TRBD1	TRBJ1-1
TGTGCTAGTTTGACAGGGCTCTCCAATCAGCCCCAGCATTTT	CASLTGLSNQPQHF	.	TRBV12-5	TRBD1	TRBJ1-5
TGCAGCGTTGATATCCTAGCGGTAGGAGGAGAGACCCAGTACTTC	CSVDILAVGGETQYF	once	TRBV29-1	TRBD2	TRBJ2-5
TGCAGTGCTAGTCCTCCCCCATGGACTAGCGGGAAGATGGAAGAGACCCAGTACTTC	CSASPPPWTSGKMEETQYF	.	TRBV20-1	TRBD2	TRBJ2-5
TGTGCCCCTCGCGGGGGGGGGAGCTCCTATAATTCACCCCTCCACTTT	CAPRGGGSSYNSPLHF	.	TRBV24-1	.	TRBJ1-6
TGTGCCAGCAGCATAACCGGGACAGCAGATTACGAGCAGTACTTC	CASSITGTADYEQYF	.	TRBV7-8	TRBD1	TRBJ2-7
TGTGCCAGCAGCTCCCCGGATACTAGCGGCCAAGAGACCCAGTACTTC	CASSSPDTSGQETQYF	.	TRBV7-9	TRBD2	TRBJ2-5
TGCGCCAGCAGCCAAGAGTCCGGGACAGGGGCCAACAATGAGCAGTTCTTC	CASSQESGTGANNEQFF	once	TRBV4-1	TRBD1	TRBJ2-1
TGTGCCAGTAGTATAGATCCTGGGGCGCGGTCACCCCTCCACTTT	CASSIDPGARSPLHF	once	TRBV19	.	TRBJ1-6
TGTGCCACCAGCAGATCCGGGACAGGGCCGGATTTTGGAAACACCATATATTTT	CATSRSGTGPDFGNTIYF	.	TRBV15	TRBD1	TRBJ1-3
TGTGCCATCAGTGAGAGGGCAGGGGGCGCGGGTGGAAATGAGCAGTTCTTC	CAISERAGGAGGNEQFF	.	TRBV10-3	TRBD1	TRBJ2-1
TGTGCCAGCAGCTCCCCCCACAGGGGCAGATTGGGTGGCTACACCTTC	CASSSPHRGRLGGYTF	few	TRBV7-8	TRBD1	TRBJ1-2
TGTGCTAGTGGTCCGGGGAGGGGCACTGAAGCTTTCTTT	CASGPGRGTEAFF	.	TRBV12-5	.	TRBJ1-1
TGTGCCAGCAGCTTACAGGGTGGCAATCAGCCCCAGCATTTT	CASSLQGGNQPQHF	.	TRBV7-2	.	TRBJ1-5
TGTGCCAGCAGCTTAGCGGTGGCCAAAGAGACCCAGTACTTC	CASSLAVAKETQYF	few	TRBV7-2	.	TRBJ2-5
TGTGCCAGCAGACAACCGGGACAGGCCTACGAGCAGTACTTC	CASRQPGQAYEQYF	.	TRBV2	TRBD1	TRBJ2-7
TGCAGCGTCTTTGACGGACTCTCTGGAAACACCATATATTTT	CSVFDGLSGNTIYF	.	TRBV29-1	.	TRBJ1-3
TGTGCCAGCAGTCCGGGACAGGGATATGGCTACACCTTC	CASSPGQGYGYTF	.	TRBV28	TRBD1	TRBJ1-2
TGCGCCAGCCCACTGACTCCGGGACAGGGAGATACGCAGTATTTT	CASPLTPGQGDTQYF	.	TRBV10-1	TRBD1	TRBJ2-3
TGTGCCAGCAGCCCCCGGACTATGAGGGGCGAGACCCAGTACTTC	CASSPRTMRGETQYF	few	TRBV7-9	.	TRBJ2-5
TGTGCCAGCAGCCAAGATCAGGCCGCCTCTGGAAACACCATATATTTT	CASSQDQAASGNTIYF	.	TRBV14	.	TRBJ1-3
TGTGCCAGCAGTGACTCCAACAGGGGGGACTATGGCTACACCTTC	CASSDSNRGDYGYTF	.	TRBV6-4	TRBD1	TRBJ1-2
TGTGCCAGCACCTGGCAGGGGGCAGGAAACACCATATATTTT	CASTWQGAGNTIYF	.	TRBV28	TRBD1	TRBJ1-3
TGTGCCAGCAGCTTGGGGACAGGGGCGAACTATGGCTACACCTTC	CASSLGTGANYGYTF	.	TRBV7-2	TRBD1	TRBJ1-2